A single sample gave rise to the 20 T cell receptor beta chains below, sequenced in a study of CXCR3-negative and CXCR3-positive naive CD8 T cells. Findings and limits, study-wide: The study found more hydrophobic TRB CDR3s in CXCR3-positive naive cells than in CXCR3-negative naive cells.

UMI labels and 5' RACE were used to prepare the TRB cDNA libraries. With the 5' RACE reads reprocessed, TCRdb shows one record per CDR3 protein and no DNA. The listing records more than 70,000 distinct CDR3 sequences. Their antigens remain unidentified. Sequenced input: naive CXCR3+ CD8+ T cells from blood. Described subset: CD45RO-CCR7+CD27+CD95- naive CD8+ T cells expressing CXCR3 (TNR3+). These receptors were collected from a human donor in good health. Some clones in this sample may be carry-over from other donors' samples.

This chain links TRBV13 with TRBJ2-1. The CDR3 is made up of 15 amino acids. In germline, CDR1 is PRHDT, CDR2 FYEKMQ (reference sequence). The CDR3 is CASSPIDTSYNEQFF.

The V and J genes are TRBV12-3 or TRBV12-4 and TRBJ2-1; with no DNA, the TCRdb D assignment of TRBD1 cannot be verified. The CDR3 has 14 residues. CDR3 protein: CASSRARGLNEQFF.

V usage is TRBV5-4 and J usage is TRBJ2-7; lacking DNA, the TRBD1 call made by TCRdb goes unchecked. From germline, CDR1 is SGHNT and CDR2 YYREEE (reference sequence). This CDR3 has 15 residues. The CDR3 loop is CASSPSLGQGYEQYF. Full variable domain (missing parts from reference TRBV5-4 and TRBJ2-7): ETGVTQSPTHLIKTRGQQVTLRCSSQSGHNTVSWYQQALGQGPQFIFQYYREEENGRGNFPPRFSGLQFPNYSSELNVNALELDDSALYLCASSPSLGQGYEQYFGPGTRLTVT.

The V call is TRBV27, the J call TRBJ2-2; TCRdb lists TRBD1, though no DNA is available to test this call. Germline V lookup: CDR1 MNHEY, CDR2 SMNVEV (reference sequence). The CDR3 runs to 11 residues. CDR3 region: CASNGGGELFF.

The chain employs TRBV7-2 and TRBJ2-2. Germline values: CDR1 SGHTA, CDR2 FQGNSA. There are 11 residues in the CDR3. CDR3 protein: CASSPEGELFF.

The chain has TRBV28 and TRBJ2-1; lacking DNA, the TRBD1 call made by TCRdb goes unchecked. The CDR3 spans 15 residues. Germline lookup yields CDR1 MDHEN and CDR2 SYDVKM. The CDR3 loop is CASSLGQGLWNEQFF.

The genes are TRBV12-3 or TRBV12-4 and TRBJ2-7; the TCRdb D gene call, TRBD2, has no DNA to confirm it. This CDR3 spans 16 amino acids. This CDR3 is CASSLRGLAASYEQYF.

CDR3 residues: CASLTGRASYNSPLHF. The rearrangement uses TRBV28 and TRBJ1-6. The CDR3 runs to 16 residues. Germline CDR1 MDHEN, CDR2 SYDVKM.

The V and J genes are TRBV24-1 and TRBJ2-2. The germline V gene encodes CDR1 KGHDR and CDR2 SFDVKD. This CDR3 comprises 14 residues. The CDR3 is CATSNPVDTGELFF.

The CDR3 loop reads CASSPIFPEGLNQPQHF. This rearrangement joins TRBV7-2 to TRBJ1-5. The V gene's germline CDR1 is SGHTA and CDR2 FQGNSA. The CDR3 covers 17 residues.

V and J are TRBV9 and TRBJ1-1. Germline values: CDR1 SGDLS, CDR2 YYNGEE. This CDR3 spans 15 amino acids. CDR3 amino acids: CASTAEGVRATEAFF.

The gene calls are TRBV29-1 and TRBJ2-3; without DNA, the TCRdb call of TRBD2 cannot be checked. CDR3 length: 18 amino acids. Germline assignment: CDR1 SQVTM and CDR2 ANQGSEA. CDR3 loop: CSGRTSGGAGENTDTQYF.

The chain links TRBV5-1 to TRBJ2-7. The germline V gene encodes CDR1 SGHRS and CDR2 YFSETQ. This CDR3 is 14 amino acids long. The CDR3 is CASSSGLVAYEQYF. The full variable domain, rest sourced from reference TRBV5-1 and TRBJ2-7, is KAGVTQTPRYLIKTRGQQVTLSCSPISGHRSVSWYQQTPGQGLQFLFEYFSETQRNKGNFPGRFSGRQFSNSRSEMNVSTLELGDSALYLCASSSGLVAYEQYFGPGTRLTVT.

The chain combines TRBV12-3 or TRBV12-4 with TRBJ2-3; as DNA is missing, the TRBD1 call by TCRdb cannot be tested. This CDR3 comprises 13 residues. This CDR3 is CASSPTGLDTQYF.

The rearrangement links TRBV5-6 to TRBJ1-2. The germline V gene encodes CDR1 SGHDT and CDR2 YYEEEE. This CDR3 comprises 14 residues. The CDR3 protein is CASSLAGNSYGYTF. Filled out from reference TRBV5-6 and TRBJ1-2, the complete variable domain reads DAGVTQSPTHLIKTRGQQVTLRCSPKSGHDTVSWYQQALGQGPQFIFQYYEEEERQRGNFPDRFSGHQFPNYSSELNVNALLLGDSALYLCASSLAGNSYGYTFGSGTRLTVV.

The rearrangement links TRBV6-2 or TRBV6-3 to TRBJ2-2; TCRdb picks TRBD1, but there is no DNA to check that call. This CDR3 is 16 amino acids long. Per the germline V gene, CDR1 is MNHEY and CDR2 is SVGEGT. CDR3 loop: CASTPSGGANTGELFF.

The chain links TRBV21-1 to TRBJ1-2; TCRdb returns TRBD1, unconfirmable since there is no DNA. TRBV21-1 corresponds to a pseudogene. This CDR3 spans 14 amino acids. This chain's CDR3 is CASSRQGSIYGNTF.

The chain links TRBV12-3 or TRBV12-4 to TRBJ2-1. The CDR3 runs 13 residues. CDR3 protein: CASSEVTYNEQFF.

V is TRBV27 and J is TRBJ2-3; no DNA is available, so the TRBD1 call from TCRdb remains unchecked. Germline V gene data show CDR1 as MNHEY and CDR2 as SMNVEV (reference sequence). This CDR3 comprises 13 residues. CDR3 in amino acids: CASSLGASQTQYF.

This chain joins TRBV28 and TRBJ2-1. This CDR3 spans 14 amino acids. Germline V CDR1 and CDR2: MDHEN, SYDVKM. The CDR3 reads CASSLAHDWYEQFF.